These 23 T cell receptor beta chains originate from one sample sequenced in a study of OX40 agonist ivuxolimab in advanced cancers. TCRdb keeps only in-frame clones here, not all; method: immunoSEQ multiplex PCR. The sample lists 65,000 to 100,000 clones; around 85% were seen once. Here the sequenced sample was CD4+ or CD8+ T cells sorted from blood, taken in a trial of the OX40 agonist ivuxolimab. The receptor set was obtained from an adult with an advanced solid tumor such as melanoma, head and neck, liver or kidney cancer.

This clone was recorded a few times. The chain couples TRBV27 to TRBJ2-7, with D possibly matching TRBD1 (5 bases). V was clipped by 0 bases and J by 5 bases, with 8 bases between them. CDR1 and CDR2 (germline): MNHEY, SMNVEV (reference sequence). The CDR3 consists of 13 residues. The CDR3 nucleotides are TGTGCCAGCAGTTTATCGTCGACAGACGAGCAGTACTTC. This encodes CASSLSSTDEQYF.

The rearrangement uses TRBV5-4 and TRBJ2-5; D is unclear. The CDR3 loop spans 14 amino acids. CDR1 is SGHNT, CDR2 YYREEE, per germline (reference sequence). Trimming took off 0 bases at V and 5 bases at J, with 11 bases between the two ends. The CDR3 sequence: CASSLAKTEETQYF. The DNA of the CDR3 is TGTGCCAGCAGCTTGGCCAAGACGGAGGAGACCCAGTACTTC.

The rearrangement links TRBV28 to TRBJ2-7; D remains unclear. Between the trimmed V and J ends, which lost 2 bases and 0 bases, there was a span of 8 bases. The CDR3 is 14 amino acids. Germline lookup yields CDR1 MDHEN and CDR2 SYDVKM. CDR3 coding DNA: TGTGCCAGCAGTTTAGTTGGAAGCTCCTACGAGCAGTACTTC. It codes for CASSLVGSSYEQYF.

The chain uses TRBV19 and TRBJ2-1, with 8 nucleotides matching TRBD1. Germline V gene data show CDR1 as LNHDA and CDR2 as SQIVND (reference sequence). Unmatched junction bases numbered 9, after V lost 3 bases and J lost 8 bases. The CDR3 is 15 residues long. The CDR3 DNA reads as TGTGCCAGTAGTATCCCAGGACAGGGCAGGGATGAGCAGTTCTTC. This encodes CASSIPGQGRDEQFF.

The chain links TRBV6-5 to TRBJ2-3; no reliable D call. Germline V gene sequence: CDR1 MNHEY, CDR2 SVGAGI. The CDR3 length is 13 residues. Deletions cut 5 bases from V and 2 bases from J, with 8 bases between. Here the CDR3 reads CASSPGYTDTQYF. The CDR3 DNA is TGTGCCAGCAGTCCCGGATACACAGATACGCAGTATTTT.

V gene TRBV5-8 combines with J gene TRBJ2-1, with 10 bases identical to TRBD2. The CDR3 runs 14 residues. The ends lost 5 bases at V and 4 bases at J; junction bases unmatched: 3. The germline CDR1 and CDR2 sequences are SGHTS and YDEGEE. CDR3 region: CASRTSGDYNEQFF. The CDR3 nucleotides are TGTGCCAGCAGAACTAGCGGGGATTACAATGAGCAGTTCTTC.

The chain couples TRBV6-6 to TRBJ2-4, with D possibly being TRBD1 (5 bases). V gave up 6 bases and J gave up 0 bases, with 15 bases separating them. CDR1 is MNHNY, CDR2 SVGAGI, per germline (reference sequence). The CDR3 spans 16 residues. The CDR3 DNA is TGTGCCAGCAGACCCCCAGGGTCCCTAGCCAAAAACATTCAGTACTTC. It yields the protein CASRPPGSLAKNIQYF.

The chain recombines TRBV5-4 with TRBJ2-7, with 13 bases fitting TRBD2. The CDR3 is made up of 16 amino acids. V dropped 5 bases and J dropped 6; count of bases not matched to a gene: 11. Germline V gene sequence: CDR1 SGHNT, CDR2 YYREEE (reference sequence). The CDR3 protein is CASRSLAGGIWGEQYF. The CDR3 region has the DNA TGTGCCAGCAGGTCACTAGCGGGAGGGATTTGGGGCGAGCAGTACTTC. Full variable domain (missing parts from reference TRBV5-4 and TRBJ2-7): ETGVTQSPTHLIKTRGQQVTLRCSSQSGHNTVSWYQQALGQGPQFIFQYYREEENGRGNFPPRFSGLQFPNYSSELNVNALELDDSALYLCASRSLAGGIWGEQYFGPGTRLTVT.

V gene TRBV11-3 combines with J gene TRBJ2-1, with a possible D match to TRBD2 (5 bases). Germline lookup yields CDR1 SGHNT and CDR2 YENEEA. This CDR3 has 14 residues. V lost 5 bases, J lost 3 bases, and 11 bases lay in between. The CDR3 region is CASSPGVNYNEQFF. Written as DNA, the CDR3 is TGTGCCAGCAGCCCCGGGGTGAACTACAATGAGCAGTTCTTC.

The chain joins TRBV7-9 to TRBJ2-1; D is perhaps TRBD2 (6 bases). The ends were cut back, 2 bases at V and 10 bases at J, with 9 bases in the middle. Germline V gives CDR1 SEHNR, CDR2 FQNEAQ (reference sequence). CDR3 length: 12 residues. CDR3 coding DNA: TGTGCCAGCAGCTTACTAGCGCGGGAGCAGTTCTTC. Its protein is CASSLLAREQFF.

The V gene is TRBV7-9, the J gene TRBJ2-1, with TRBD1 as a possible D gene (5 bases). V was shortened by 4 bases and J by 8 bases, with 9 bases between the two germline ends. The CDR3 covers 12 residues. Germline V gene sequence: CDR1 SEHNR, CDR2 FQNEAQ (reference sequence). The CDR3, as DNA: TGTGCCAGCAGCTCCCAGGGATATGAGCAGTTCTTC. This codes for CASSSQGYEQFF.

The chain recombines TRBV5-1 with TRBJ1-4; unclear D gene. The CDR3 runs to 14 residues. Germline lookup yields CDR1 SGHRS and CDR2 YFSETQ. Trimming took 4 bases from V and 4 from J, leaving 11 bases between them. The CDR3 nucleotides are TGCGCCAGCAGCCGCGATGTTGATAATGAAAAACTGTTTTTT. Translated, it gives CASSRDVDNEKLFF. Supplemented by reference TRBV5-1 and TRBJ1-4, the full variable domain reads KAGVTQTPRYLIKTRGQQVTLSCSPISGHRSVSWYQQTPGQGLQFLFEYFSETQRNKGNFPGRFSGRQFSNSRSEMNVSTLELGDSALYLCASSRDVDNEKLFFGSGTQLSVL.

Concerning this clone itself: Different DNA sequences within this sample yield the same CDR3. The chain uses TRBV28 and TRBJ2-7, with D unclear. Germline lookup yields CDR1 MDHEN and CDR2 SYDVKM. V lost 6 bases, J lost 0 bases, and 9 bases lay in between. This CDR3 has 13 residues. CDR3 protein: CASRPPGSYEQYF. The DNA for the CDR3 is TGTGCCAGCAGGCCTCCAGGCTCCTACGAGCAGTACTTC.

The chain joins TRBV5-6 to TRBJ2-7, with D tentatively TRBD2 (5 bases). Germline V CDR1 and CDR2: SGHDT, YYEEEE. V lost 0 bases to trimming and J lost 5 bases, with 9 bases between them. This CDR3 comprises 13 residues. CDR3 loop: CASSLERVDEQYF. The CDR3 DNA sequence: TGTGCCAGCAGCTTGGAGAGGGTCGACGAGCAGTACTTC. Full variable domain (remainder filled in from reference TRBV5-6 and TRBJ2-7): DAGVTQSPTHLIKTRGQQVTLRCSPKSGHDTVSWYQQALGQGPQFIFQYYEEEERQRGNFPDRFSGHQFPNYSSELNVNALLLGDSALYLCASSLERVDEQYFGPGTRLTVT.

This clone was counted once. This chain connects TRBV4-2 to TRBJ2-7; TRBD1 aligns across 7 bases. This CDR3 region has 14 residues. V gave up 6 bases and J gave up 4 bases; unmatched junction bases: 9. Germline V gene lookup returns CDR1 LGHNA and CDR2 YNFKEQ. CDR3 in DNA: TGTGCCAGCAGATACCGTACAGGGGCGTACGAGCAGTACTTC. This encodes CASRYRTGAYEQYF.

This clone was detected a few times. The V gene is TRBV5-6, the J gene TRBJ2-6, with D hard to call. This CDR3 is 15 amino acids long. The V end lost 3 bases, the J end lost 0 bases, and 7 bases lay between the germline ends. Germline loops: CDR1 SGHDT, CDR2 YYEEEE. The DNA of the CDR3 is TGTGCCAGCAGCTCCGACTTCTCTGGGGCCAACGTCCTGACTTTC. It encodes CASSSDFSGANVLTF.

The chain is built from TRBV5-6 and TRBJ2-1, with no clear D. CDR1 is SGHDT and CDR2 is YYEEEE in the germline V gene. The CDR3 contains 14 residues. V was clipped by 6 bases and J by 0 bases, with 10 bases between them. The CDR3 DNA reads TGTGCCAGCAACGGTGGGGACTCCTACAATGAGCAGTTCTTC. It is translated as CASNGGDSYNEQFF.

In nucleotides, the CDR3 is TGTGCCAGCAGCCCCTACCGGGACTATATATCCTACGAGCAGTACTTC. This translates into CASSPYRDYISYEQYF. This chain links TRBV7-9 with TRBJ2-5; 7 bases are a match to TRBD2. The DNA end is a closer match to TRBJ2-7, so the J assignment may be wrong. The CDR3 sequence is 16 residues long. CDR1 and CDR2 (germline): SEHNR, FQNEAQ (reference sequence).

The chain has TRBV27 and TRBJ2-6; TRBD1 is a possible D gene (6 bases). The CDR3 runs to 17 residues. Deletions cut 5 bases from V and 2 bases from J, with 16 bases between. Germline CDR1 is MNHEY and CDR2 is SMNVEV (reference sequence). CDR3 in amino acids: CASSQADSPPGANVLTF. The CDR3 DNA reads TGTGCCAGCAGTCAAGCGGACAGCCCTCCTGGGGCCAACGTCCTGACTTTC.

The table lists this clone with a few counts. CDR3 sequence (DNA): TGTGCCAGCTCACCACCCGGGACAGTTAACACTGAAGCTTTCTTT. The encoded protein is CASSPPGTVNTEAFF. The V call is TRBV18, the J call TRBJ1-1, with 7 bases matching TRBD1. CDR3 size: 15 residues. Trimming cost V 0 bases and J 2 bases; bases outside gene matches: 3. The germline CDR1 and CDR2 sequences are KGHSH and LQKENI.

The CDR3 DNA reads as TGCGCCAGCAGCTTGGGACTAGCGGGAGCCGGTACCCCCTACGAGCAGTACTTC. It encodes CASSLGLAGAGTPYEQYF. The V gene is TRBV5-1, the J gene TRBJ2-7; 12 bases agree with TRBD2. The CDR3 is made up of 18 amino acids. Germline V gives CDR1 SGHRS, CDR2 YFSETQ. With V trimmed by 0 bases and J by 2 bases, 9 bases remained unmatched.

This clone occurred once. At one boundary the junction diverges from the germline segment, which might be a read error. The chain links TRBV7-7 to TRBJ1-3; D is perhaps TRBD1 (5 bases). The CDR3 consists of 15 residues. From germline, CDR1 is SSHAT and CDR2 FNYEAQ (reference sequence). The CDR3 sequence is CASSPTTDSGNTIYF. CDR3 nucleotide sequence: TGTGCTAGCAGCCCAACGACAGACTCTGGAAACACCATATATTTT.

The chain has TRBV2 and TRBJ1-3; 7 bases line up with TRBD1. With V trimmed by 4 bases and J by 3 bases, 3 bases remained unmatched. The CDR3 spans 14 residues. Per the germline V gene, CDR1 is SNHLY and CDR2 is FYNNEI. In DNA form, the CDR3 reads TGTGCCAGCAGTGGCGGGACAGTTGGAAACACCATATATTTT. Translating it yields CASSGGTVGNTIYF. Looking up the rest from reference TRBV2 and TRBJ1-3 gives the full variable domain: EPEVTQTPSHQVTQMGQEVILRCVPISNHLYFYWYRQILGQKVEFLVSFYNNEISEKSEIFDDQFSVERPDGSNFTLKIRSTKLEDSAMYFCASSGGTVGNTIYFGEGSWLTVV.